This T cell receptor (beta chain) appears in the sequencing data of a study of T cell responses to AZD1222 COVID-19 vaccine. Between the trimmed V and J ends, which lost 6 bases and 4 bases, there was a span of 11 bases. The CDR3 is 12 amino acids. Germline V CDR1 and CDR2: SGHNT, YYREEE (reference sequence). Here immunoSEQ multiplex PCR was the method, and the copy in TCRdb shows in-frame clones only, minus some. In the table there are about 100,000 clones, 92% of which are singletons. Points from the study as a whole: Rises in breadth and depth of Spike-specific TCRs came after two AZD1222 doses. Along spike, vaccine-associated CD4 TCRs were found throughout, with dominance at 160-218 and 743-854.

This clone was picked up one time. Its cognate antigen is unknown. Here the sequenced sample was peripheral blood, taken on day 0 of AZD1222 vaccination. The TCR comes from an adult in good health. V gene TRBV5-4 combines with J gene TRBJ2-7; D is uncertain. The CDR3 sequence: CASTPKEYEQYF. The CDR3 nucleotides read TGTGCCAGCACCCCCAAAGAATACGAGCAGTACTTC.